This entry is about one T cell receptor beta chain. Its binding antigen is unknown. One base away there is no much larger clone; base qualities are not given. From its cysteine to its phenylalanine, the CDR3 spans 19 amino acids. Just the 57-base CDR3 DNA is kept, in frame starting at base 1. CDR1 is given as MNHEY and CDR2 as SVGAGI, both from the germline V gene. V is cut back by 0 bases and J by 2 bases, with 11 bases in the junction unmatched. These data are taken from a study of T-cell reconstitution after alpha-beta-depleted transplantation in children (TCRdb year 2016). About the study as a whole: T-cell immune reconstitution after TCRalphabeta/CD19-depleted allogeneic hematopoietic cell transplantation in children was quantitatively tracked in the study by means of TCR repertoire profiling. General conclusions and limits of the study: In some patients, the high TCRbeta diversity seen at day 60 was put down to recipient T cells and intrathymic progenitors that had survived conditioning. The frequencies of hyperexpanded clones fell over the following months, and after one year, T-cell counts and TCRbeta diversity were mostly attributed to newly produced T cells. The apparently early recovery of alphabetaT-cell counts about two months after transplant reportedly depended on only several hundred rapidly expanded clones that came from non-depleted graft cells.

This specimen's treatment or condition label, interpreted: allogeneic hematopoietic cell transplantation with graft depleted of TCRalphabeta T cells and CD19 B cells. Transplant recipients were children who received TCRalphabeta/CD19-depleted allogeneic hematopoietic cell grafts. The library was built by means of PCR. Sequencer: Illumina HiSeq 2500. TCR libraries were prepared with molecular barcoding, using unique molecular identifiers to normalize TCRbeta repertoire quantification. TCRdb cleaned the public reads at Q25 with fastp, built clones with MiXCR and kept in-frame beta chains. Rows with a matching CDR3 protein are joined into one entry that keeps the most common DNA and genes. In this sample the table shows 700,000 to 950,000 distinct CDR3 sequences, 15% to 20% of which occur a single time. The top ten clones comprise approximately 4.5% of the sample.

The chain links TRBV6-5 with TRBJ2-5; TRBD2 fits 11 bases in the junction. The material was PBMCs, mostly from graft donor cells, obtained 360 days after TCRalphabeta/CD19-depleted stem cell transplant. The TCR sequence derives from a male patient aged 10 to 17 who had a stem cell transplant for acute lymphoblastic leukemia, so the T cells may come from the graft donor. The CDR3 reads as follows: CASSYSTLAGAGGQETQYF. The DNA reads TGTGCCAGCAGTTACTCAACACTAGCGGGGGCCGGTGGGCAAGAGACCCAGTACTTC.